These 29 T cell receptor beta chains share one sample of origin, sequenced in a study of cytomegalovirus exposure and HLA in healthy donors. Produced via immunoSEQ multiplex PCR; TCRdb's table is partial and in-frame only. This table holds about 130,000 clones, about 94% found once. The sequenced material came from PBMCs. These receptors were obtained from a young woman in good health and CMV-seronegative.

A single count supports this clone. The chain recombines TRBV5-1 with TRBJ1-1; 7 bases agree with TRBD1. The CDR3 length is 16 residues. Germline CDR1 SGHRS, CDR2 YFSETQ. With V trimmed by 6 bases and J by 1 base, 12 bases remained unmatched. CDR3 loop: CASTKFAGQTNTEAFF. The CDR3, as DNA: TGCGCCAGCACCAAATTCGCGGGACAGACGAACACTGAAGCTTTCTTT. Full variable domain (outside the CDR3, taken from reference TRBV5-1 and TRBJ1-1): KAGVTQTPRYLIKTRGQQVTLSCSPISGHRSVSWYQQTPGQGLQFLFEYFSETQRNKGNFPGRFSGRQFSNSRSEMNVSTLELGDSALYLCASTKFAGQTNTEAFFGQGTRLTVV.

V is TRBV7-2 and J is TRBJ1-5; TRBD1 is a possible D gene (5 bases). The CDR3 consists of 16 residues. From germline, CDR1 is SGHTA and CDR2 FQGNSA. V lost 5 bases to trimming and J lost 1 base, with 15 bases between them. CDR3 sequence reads: CASSPMDIGSNQPQHF. The CDR3 nucleotides are TGTGCCAGCAGCCCGATGGACATCGGGAGCAATCAGCCCCAGCATTTT.

V is TRBV4-1 and J is TRBJ1-2; D is perhaps TRBD1 (5 bases). V was clipped by 1 base and J by 4 bases, with 10 bases between them. The V gene's germline CDR1 is MGHRA and CDR2 YSYEKL. The CDR3 consists of 14 residues. The CDR3 nucleotides read TGCGCCAGCAGCCAAGTTGGGGCCCTCTATGGCTACACCTTC. As protein: CASSQVGALYGYTF.

The chain has TRBV13 and TRBJ2-1, with 7 bases that match TRBD1. The CDR3 runs 18 residues. J was trimmed by 0 bases and V by 5 bases; bases with no gene match: 13. From germline, CDR1 is PRHDT and CDR2 FYEKMQ (reference sequence). CDR3 sequence (DNA): TGTGCCAGCAGCACCCAACAGGGGCCGCGACGCTCCTACAATGAGCAGTTCTTC. Translated: CASSTQQGPRRSYNEQFF.

The chain links TRBV19 to TRBJ1-1; tentative D call: TRBD1 (5 bases). V lost 5 bases, J lost 7 bases, and 17 bases lay in between. Germline V gene lookup returns CDR1 LNHDA and CDR2 SQIVND (reference sequence). CDR3 size: 14 residues. For the CDR3, the DNA is TGTGCCAGTAGTTTAGGAGACAGCCCATATGAAGCTTTCTTT. Protein: CASSLGDSPYEAFF.

V usage is TRBV4-1 and J usage is TRBJ2-3; a weak D match, TRBD1 (6 bases). V shed 4 bases and J shed 0 bases, with 14 bases lying between them. Germline V gene data show CDR1 as MGHRA and CDR2 as YSYEKL. The CDR3 length is 16 residues. CDR3 bases: TGCGCCAGCAGCCCCTGGGGGCGATCTAGCACAGATACGCAGTATTTT. Translated, it gives CASSPWGRSSTDTQYF.

The CDR3, as DNA: TGCGCCAGCAGCCCGGGGTCTACTGGAAACACCATATATTTT. Encoded protein: CASSPGSTGNTIYF. The chain employs TRBV4-1 and TRBJ1-3, with D unclear. V shed 4 bases and J shed 2 bases, with 9 bases lying between them. Germline V gene data show CDR1 as MGHRA and CDR2 as YSYEKL. The CDR3 is 14 amino acids.

This rearrangement joins TRBV20-1 to TRBJ2-5; D ambiguous. This CDR3 comprises 11 residues. The V end lost 7 bases, the J end lost 0 bases, and 6 bases lay between the germline ends. The V gene's germline CDR1 is DFQATT and CDR2 SNEGSKA (reference sequence). The CDR3 DNA follows: TGCAGTGTTCCAGACCAAGAGACCCAGTACTTC. It is translated as CSVPDQETQYF.

The V gene is TRBV28, the J gene TRBJ2-1; D call uncertain. The V gene lost 3 bases and the J gene lost 9 bases, with 6 bases spanning the gap. There are 11 residues in the CDR3. Germline V gene lookup returns CDR1 MDHEN and CDR2 SYDVKM. This CDR3 is CASSLRGEQFF. As DNA, the CDR3 is TGTGCCAGCAGTTTGCGAGGTGAGCAGTTCTTC.

In this sample, this clone turned up a few times. This sequence joins TRBV6-6 and TRBJ1-2; D unclear. CDR3 size: 12 residues. V gave up 7 bases and J gave up 8 bases, with 14 bases separating them. The germline V gene has CDR1 MNHNY and CDR2 SVGAGI (reference sequence). The CDR3 nucleotides are TGTGCCAGCAAGGGCGGACTGGCGGGCTACACCTTC. It translates to CASKGGLAGYTF.

The chain employs TRBV10-2 and TRBJ1-1, with D unresolved. The CDR3 spans 16 residues. Germline CDR1 reads WSHSY; CDR2 reads SAAADI. Trimming left V 3 bases short and J 2 bases short, with 16 bases between. CDR3 in DNA: TGCGCCAGCAGTGATTTTAGGGAGGGTGCCAACACTGAAGCTTTCTTT. It is translated as CASSDFREGANTEAFF.

The chain joins TRBV30 to TRBJ2-5; D gene unclear. V was trimmed by 4 bases and J by 2 bases, leaving 11 bases between them. The CDR3 extends over 13 amino acids. Per germline, CDR1 GTSNPN and CDR2 SVGIG (reference sequence). The CDR3 sequence is CAWTPDTQETQYF. The CDR3 nucleotides are TGTGCCTGGACCCCAGACACTCAAGAGACCCAGTACTTC.

The gene calls are TRBV5-4 and TRBJ1-3; TRBD1 might be the D (5 bases). The CDR3 totals 15 residues. Trimming removed 4 bases from V and 1 base from J, with 12 bases in between. Looked up from germline, CDR1 is SGHNT and CDR2 is YYREEE (reference sequence). The CDR3 loop reads CASSEDSYSGNTIYF. CDR3 sequence (DNA): TGTGCCAGCAGCGAAGACAGCTATTCTGGAAACACCATATATTTT.

The chain employs TRBV11-2 and TRBJ2-1; 10 nucleotides line up with TRBD2. Germline assignment: CDR1 SGHAT and CDR2 FQNNGV. The junction had 7 bases not matched to a gene; V was cut back by 3 bases and J by 8 bases. The CDR3 runs 15 residues. The CDR3 sequence is CASSLSGRAHDEQFF. In DNA, the CDR3 is TGTGCCAGCAGCTTGAGCGGGAGGGCCCACGATGAGCAGTTCTTC. Based on the CDR3 plus reference TRBV11-2 and TRBJ2-1, the full variable domain is EAGVAQSPRYKIIEKRQSVAFWCNPISGHATLYWYQQILGQGPKLLIQFQNNGVVDDSQLPKDRFSAERLKGVDSTLKIQPAKLEDSAVYLCASSLSGRAHDEQFFGPGTRLTVL.

V and J are TRBV5-4 and TRBJ1-1; 7 positions match TRBD1. J lost 5 bases, V lost 3 bases, and 13 bases had no gene match. Germline CDR1 reads SGHNT; CDR2 reads YYREEE (reference sequence). The CDR3 consists of 16 residues. The CDR3 DNA reads TGTGCCAGCAGCTCCAAGAAAGACAGGGCGAGGACTGAAGCTTTCTTT. Translated: CASSSKKDRARTEAFF.

The CDR3: CASGLQETQYF. The CDR3 DNA is TGTGCTAGCGGGCTCCAAGAGACCCAGTACTTC. This chain joins TRBV30 and TRBJ2-5, with TRBD2 identical over 7 bases. CDR1 is GTSNPN, CDR2 SVGIG, per germline (reference sequence). CDR3 length: 11 residues.

This clone appeared once. The genes are TRBV2 and TRBJ2-1; tentatively, D is TRBD1 (6 bases). The CDR3 runs to 13 residues. Germline CDR1 and CDR2: SNHLY and FYNNEI. Trimming shortened V by 2 bases and J by 4 bases, and 6 bases separated the two germline ends. The CDR3 loop is CASSETGYNEQFF. The DNA of the CDR3 is TGTGCCAGCAGTGAAACAGGGTACAATGAGCAGTTCTTC.

The gene calls are TRBV15 and TRBJ2-3; 11 bases fit TRBD2. CDR1 is LNHNV and CDR2 is YYDKDF in the germline V gene (reference sequence). The CDR3 runs 17 residues. The junction had 9 bases not matched to a gene; V was cut back by 1 base and J by 6 bases. The CDR3 DNA reads TGTGCCACCAGCAGAGCACCTAGCGGGGGGTCAGGGGATACGCAGTATTTT. Amino acid sequence: CATSRAPSGGSGDTQYF.

This chain joins TRBV18 and TRBJ2-1; 8 positions agree with TRBD1. Germline V gene data show CDR1 as KGHSH and CDR2 as LQKENI. The CDR3 sequence is 12 residues long. Losses at the gene ends were 5 bases for V and 8 bases for J; bases not matched to a gene: 2. DNA of the CDR3: TGTGCCAGCTCATTGACAGGGGATGAGCAGTTCTTC. Translating it yields CASSLTGDEQFF.

The V and J genes are TRBV7-2 and TRBJ2-5; D not certain. The CDR3 is 13 amino acids. Deletions cut 5 bases from V and 3 bases from J, with 10 bases between. CDR1 and CDR2 from the germline V gene are SGHTA and FQGNSA. DNA for the CDR3: TGTGCCAGCAGCGGTCAGGATAAAGAGACCCAGTACTTC. Encoded protein: CASSGQDKETQYF.

This clone has a single count. The chain couples TRBV30 to TRBJ2-5; 7 bases agree with TRBD2. CDR3 length equals 14 residues. V shed 0 bases and J 1 base; nucleotides not matched to a gene: 2. From germline, CDR1 is GTSNPN and CDR2 SVGIG (reference sequence). The CDR3 DNA sequence: TGTGCCTGGAGTGTTGGGGGGGGCCAAGAGACCCAGTACTTC. Translated, it gives CAWSVGGGQETQYF.

Notes on this clone: An end of the junction differs from the germline gene, which may be a read error. The J gene is TRBJ1-2, the V gene TRBV6-5; D possibly corresponds to TRBD1 (6 bases). The germline gives CDR1 MNHEY, CDR2 SVGAGI. The CDR3 runs to 15 residues. The CDR3 here is CASSNSGHSDYGYTF. The CDR3 region has the DNA TGTGCCAGCAGTAACTCGGGACACTCGGACTATGGCTACACCTTC.

This clone was observed a single time. The gene calls are TRBV2 and TRBJ2-1; 7 bases fit TRBD2. This CDR3 spans 13 amino acids. CDR1 and CDR2 from the germline V gene are SNHLY and FYNNEI. V shed 6 bases and J 8 bases; nucleotides not matched to a gene: 7. The CDR3 spells CASRGGSVDEQFF. CDR3 nucleotides: TGTGCCAGCAGGGGCGGGAGCGTTGATGAGCAGTTCTTC.

V and J are TRBV6-1 and TRBJ1-3, with TRBD1 matching 7 bases. CDR1 is MNHNS, CDR2 SASEGT, per germline. This CDR3 is 13 amino acids long. The V and J ends lost 6 bases and 1 base, in that order; junction bases with no gene match: 0. Here the CDR3 reads CASRGQSGNTIYF. In DNA, the CDR3 is TGTGCCAGCAGGGGACAGTCTGGAAACACCATATATTTT.

This chain connects TRBV5-1 to TRBJ2-7; the match to TRBD2 covers 8 bases. The CDR3 is made up of 15 amino acids. CDR1 and CDR2 from the germline V gene are SGHRS and YFSETQ. The V and J ends lost 4 bases and 6 bases, in that order; junction bases with no gene match: 12. In DNA, the CDR3 is TGCGCCAGCAGCCGTGGGCACACGGGAGGGAGCGAGCAGTACTTC. It encodes CASSRGHTGGSEQYF.

The chain joins TRBV7-2 to TRBJ2-3; D uncertain. Trimming removed 3 bases from V and 2 bases from J, with 3 bases in between. CDR3 length equals 12 residues. Germline V CDR1 and CDR2: SGHTA, FQGNSA. The CDR3 nucleotides are TGTGCCAGCAGCTTTCTCACAGATACGCAGTATTTT. Translated: CASSFLTDTQYF.

The chain is built from TRBV5-5 and TRBJ2-1; weak D call: TRBD2 (6 bases). Germline V gene sequence: CDR1 SGHKS, CDR2 YYEKEE (reference sequence). This CDR3 comprises 15 residues. The V and J ends lost 6 bases and 9 bases respectively, with 22 bases between them. DNA for the CDR3: TGTGCCAGCACCACAACGGGTCGGCCAGCGGGTGAGCAGTTCTTC. Translation gives CASTTTGRPAGEQFF. The full variable domain, in which reference TRBV5-5 and TRBJ2-1 provide the parts outside the CDR3, is DAGVTQSPTHLIKTRGQQVTLRCSPISGHKSVSWYQQVLGQGPQFIFQYYEKEERGRGNFPDRFSARQFPNYSSELNVNALLLGDSALYLCASTTTGRPAGEQFFGPGTRLTVL.

In nucleotides, the CDR3 is TGTGCCAGCAGCGACAGGGGGCGTAACGGGGAGCTGTTTTTT. This gives the protein CASSDRGRNGELFF. The gene calls are TRBV27 and TRBJ2-2; 10 bases align to TRBD1. The V gene end was trimmed by 6 bases and the J gene end by 7 bases; junction bases not matched to a gene: 5. CDR3 length: 14 residues. Germline CDR1 reads MNHEY; CDR2 reads SMNVEV (reference sequence).

Only one count was recorded for this clone. This chain connects TRBV11-2 to TRBJ2-7; 14 bases fit TRBD2. The V gene end was trimmed by 2 bases and the J gene end by 6 bases; junction bases not matched to a gene: 9. The CDR3 is made up of 17 amino acids. Germline CDR1 SGHAT, CDR2 FQNNGV. This CDR3 reads CASSLNHGTSGSVEQYF. CDR3 nucleotides: TGTGCCAGCAGCTTAAACCACGGGACTAGCGGGAGTGTCGAGCAGTACTTC.